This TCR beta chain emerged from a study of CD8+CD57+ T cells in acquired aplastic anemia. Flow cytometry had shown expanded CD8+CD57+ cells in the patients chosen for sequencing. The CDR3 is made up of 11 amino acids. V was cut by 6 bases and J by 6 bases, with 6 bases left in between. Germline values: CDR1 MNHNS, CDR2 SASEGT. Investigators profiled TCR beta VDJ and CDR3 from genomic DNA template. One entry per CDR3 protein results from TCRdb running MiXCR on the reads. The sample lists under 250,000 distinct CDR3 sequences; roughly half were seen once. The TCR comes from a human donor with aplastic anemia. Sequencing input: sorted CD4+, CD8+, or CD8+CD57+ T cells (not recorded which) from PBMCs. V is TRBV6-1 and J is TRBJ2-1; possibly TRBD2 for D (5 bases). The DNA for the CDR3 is TGTGCCAGCAGGGAGGTCAATGAGCAGTTCTTC. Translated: CASREVNEQFF.